This is a list of T cell receptor beta chains from one sample in a study of OX40 agonist ivuxolimab in advanced cancers. Data came from immunoSEQ multiplex PCR; TCRdb stores just in-frame clones and leaves some out. The data contain 65,000 to 80,000 clones, roughly 84% of them seen just once; the ten biggest clones take up around 0.23%. The specimen was CD4+ or CD8+ T cells sorted from blood, collected in a trial of the OX40 agonist ivuxolimab. These receptor sequences come from an adult with an advanced solid tumor such as melanoma, head and neck, liver or kidney cancer. CDR3s include the opening cysteine and the closing phenylalanine or tryptophan. D genes are given only for firm matches. Some rows have no size entry. The others give once, few or many, or a class for an expanded clone.

d_call: -
j_call: TRBJ2-1
v_call: TRBV7-3
clone_size: -
cdr3_nt: TGTGCCAGCAGCTTAATGGGTAACAATGAGCAGTTCTTC
cdr3_aa: CASSLMGNNEQFF

d_call: -
j_call: TRBJ2-2
v_call: TRBV6-6
clone_size: -
cdr3_nt: TGTGCCAGCCGGGTCAACCCGAACACCGGGGAGCTGTTTTTT
cdr3_aa: CASRVNPNTGELFF

d_call: TRBD2
j_call: TRBJ2-1
v_call: TRBV6-5
clone_size: -
cdr3_nt: TGTGCCAGCACCGAGCGGGAGAGGTCGAATGAGCAGTTCTTC
cdr3_aa: CASTERERSNEQFF

d_call: TRBD1
j_call: TRBJ1-4
v_call: TRBV28
clone_size: few
cdr3_nt: TGTGCCAGCAGTCCCCCGGGACAGGGCTTTATGGGGGAAAAACTGTTTTTT
cdr3_aa: CASSPPGQGFMGEKLFF

d_call: -
j_call: TRBJ2-1
v_call: TRBV5-4
clone_size: -
cdr3_nt: TGTGCCAGCCAAAGGGCCCAAAGCTCCTACAATGAGCAGTTCTTC
cdr3_aa: CASQRAQSSYNEQFF

d_call: -
j_call: TRBJ2-3
v_call: TRBV28
clone_size: -
cdr3_nt: TGTGCCAGCACCCCCCTTGGGGATGGCACAGATACGCAGTATTTT
cdr3_aa: CASTPLGDGTDTQYF

d_call: TRBD2
j_call: TRBJ2-3
v_call: TRBV10-3
clone_size: -
cdr3_nt: TGTGCCACAAGGGACTACAACACAGATACGCAGTATTTT
cdr3_aa: CATRDYNTDTQYF

d_call: TRBD1
j_call: TRBJ2-2
v_call: TRBV11-1
clone_size: -
cdr3_nt: TGTGCCAGCAGCAAGACAGGGGGCTACACCGGGGAGCTGTTTTTT
cdr3_aa: CASSKTGGYTGELFF

d_call: -
j_call: TRBJ1-3
v_call: TRBV5-6
clone_size: once
cdr3_nt: TGTGCCAGCAGCGCTCCCCCAGGGACTGGAAACACCATATATTTT
cdr3_aa: CASSAPPGTGNTIYF

d_call: -
j_call: TRBJ1-2
v_call: TRBV28
clone_size: -
cdr3_nt: TGTGCCAGCAGTTTACCAGGGACAATGAACTATGGCTACACCTTC
cdr3_aa: CASSLPGTMNYGYTF

d_call: TRBD2
j_call: TRBJ2-1
v_call: TRBV15
clone_size: -
cdr3_nt: TGTGCCACCAGCCCTCCTAGCGGACAATACAATGAGCAGTTCTTC
cdr3_aa: CATSPPSGQYNEQFF

d_call: TRBD1
j_call: TRBJ1-6
v_call: TRBV4-1
clone_size: -
cdr3_nt: TGCGCCAGCAGCCAGGTGGACAGGGGGGATTCACCCCTCCACTTT
cdr3_aa: CASSQVDRGDSPLHF

d_call: TRBD1
j_call: TRBJ2-3
v_call: TRBV5-6
clone_size: -
cdr3_nt: TGTGCCAGCAGCTCGGGGGACAGGGTGGATACGCAGTATTTT
cdr3_aa: CASSSGDRVDTQYF